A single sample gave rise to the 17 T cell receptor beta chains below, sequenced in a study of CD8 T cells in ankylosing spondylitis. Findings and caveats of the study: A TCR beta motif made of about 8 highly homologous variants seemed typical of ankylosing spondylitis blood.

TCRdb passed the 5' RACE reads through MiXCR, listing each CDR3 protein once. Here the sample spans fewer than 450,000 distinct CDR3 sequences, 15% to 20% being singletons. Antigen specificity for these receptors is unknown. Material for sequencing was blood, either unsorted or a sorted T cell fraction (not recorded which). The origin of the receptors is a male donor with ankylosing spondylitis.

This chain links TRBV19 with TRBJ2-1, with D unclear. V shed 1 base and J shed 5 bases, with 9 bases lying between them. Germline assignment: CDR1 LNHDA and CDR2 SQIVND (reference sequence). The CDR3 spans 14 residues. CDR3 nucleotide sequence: TGTGCCAGTAGTATAGGGAGACCCCACAATGAGCAGTTCTTC. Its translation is CASSIGRPHNEQFF.

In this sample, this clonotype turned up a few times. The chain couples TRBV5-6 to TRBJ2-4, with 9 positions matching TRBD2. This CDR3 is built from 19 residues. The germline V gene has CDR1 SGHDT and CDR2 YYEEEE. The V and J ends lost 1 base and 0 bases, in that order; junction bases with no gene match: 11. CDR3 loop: CASSLLREGRGIAKNIQYF. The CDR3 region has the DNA TGTGCCAGCAGCTTGCTGCGGGAGGGCCGCGGAATAGCCAAAAACATTCAGTACTTC.

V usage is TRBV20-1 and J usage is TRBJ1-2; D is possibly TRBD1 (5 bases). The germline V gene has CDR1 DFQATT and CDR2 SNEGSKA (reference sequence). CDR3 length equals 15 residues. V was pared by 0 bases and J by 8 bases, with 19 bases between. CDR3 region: CSARDPGRDWLGYTF. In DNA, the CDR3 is TGCAGTGCTAGAGATCCGGGACGGGACTGGTTGGGCTACACCTTC.

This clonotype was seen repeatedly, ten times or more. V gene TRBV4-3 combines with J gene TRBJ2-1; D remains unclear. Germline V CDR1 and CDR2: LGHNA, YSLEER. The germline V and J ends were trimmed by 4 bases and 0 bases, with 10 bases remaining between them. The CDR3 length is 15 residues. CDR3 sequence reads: CASSPDQGSYNEQFF. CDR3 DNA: TGCGCCAGCAGCCCTGACCAAGGCTCCTACAATGAGCAGTTCTTC.

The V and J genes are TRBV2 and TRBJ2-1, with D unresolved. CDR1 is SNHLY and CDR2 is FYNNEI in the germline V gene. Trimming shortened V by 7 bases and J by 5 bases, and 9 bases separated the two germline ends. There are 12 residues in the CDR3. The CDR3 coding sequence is TGTGCCAGCAAGGGCTTCCACAATGAGCAGTTCTTC. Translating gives CASKGFHNEQFF. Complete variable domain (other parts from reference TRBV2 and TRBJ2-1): EPEVTQTPSHQVTQMGQEVILRCVPISNHLYFYWYRQILGQKVEFLVSFYNNEISEKSEIFDDQFSVERPDGSNFTLKIRSTKLEDSAMYFCASKGFHNEQFFGPGTRLTVL.

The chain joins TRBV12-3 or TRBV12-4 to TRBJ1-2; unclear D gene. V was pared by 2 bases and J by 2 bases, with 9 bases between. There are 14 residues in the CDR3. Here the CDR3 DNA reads TGTGCCAGCAGTTTATCGGGCGGAAACTATGGCTACACCTTC. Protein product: CASSLSGGNYGYTF.

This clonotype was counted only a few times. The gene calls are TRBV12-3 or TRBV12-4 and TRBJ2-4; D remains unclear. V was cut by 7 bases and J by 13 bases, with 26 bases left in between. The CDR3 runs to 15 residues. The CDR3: CASTTSRRTGSRQYF. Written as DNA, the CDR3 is TGTGCCAGCACCACTTCTCGTCGGACCGGGTCAAGACAGTACTTC.

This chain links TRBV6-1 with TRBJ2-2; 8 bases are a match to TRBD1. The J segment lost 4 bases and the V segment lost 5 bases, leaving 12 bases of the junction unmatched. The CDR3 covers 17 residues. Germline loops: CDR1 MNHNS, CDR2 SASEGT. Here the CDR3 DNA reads TGTGCCAGCAGTAGTTTTTCAGGGGGCGGCAGCACCGGGGAGCTGTTTTTT. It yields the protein CASSSFSGGGSTGELFF.

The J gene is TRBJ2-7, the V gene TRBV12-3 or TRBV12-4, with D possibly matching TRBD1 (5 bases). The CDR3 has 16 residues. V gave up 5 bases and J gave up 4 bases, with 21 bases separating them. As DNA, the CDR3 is TGTGCCAGCAGTCAGGGTTTACCCACCGTTAATTACGAGCAGTACTTC. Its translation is CASSQGLPTVNYEQYF.

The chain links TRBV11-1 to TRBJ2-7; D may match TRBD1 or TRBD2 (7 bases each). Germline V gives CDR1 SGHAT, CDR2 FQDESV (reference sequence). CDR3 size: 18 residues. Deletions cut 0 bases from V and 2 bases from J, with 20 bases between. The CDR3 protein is CASSLATGLGLNTYEQYF. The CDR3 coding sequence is TGTGCCAGCAGCTTAGCGACAGGGCTGGGACTAAATACCTACGAGCAGTACTTC.

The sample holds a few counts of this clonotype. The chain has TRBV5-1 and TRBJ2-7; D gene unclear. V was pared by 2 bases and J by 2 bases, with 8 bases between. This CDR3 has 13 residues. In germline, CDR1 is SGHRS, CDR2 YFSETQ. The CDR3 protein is CASSFAGAYEQYF. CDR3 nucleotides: TGCGCCAGCAGCTTCGCAGGCGCCTACGAGCAGTACTTC.

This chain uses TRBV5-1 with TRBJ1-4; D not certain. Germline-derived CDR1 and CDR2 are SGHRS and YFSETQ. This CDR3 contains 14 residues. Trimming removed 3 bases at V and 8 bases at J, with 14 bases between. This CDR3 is CASSSIGPGEKLFF. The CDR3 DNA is TGCGCCAGCAGCTCCATTGGACCTGGGGAAAAACTGTTTTTT.

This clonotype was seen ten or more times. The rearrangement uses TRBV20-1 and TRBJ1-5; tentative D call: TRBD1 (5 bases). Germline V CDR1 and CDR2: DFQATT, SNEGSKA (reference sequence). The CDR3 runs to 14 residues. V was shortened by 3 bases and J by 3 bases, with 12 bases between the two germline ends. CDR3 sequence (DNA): TGCAGTGCTAGTGGACGAGGGGACAATCAGCCCCAGCATTTT. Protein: CSASGRGDNQPQHF.

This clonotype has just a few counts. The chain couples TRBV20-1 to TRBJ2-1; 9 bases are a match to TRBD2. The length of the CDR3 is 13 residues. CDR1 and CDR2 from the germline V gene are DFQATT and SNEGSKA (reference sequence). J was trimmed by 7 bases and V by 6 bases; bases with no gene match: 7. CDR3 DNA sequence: TGCAGTGCCCCTAGCGGGAACGGTAATGAGCAGTTCTTC. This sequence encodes CSAPSGNGNEQFF.

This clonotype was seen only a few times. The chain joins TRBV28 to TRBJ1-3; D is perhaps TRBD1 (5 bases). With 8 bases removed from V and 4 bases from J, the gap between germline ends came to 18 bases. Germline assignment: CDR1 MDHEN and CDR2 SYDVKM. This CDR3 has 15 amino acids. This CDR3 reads CASRNSDKRGNTIYF. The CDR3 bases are TGTGCCAGCCGAAACTCGGACAAGCGCGGAAACACCATATATTTT.

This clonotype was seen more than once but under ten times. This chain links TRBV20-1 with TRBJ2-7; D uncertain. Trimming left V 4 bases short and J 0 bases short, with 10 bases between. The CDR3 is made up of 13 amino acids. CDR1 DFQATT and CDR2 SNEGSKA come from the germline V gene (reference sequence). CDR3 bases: TGCAGTGCTAAGCCCACGGGCTCCTACGAGCAGTACTTC. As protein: CSAKPTGSYEQYF.

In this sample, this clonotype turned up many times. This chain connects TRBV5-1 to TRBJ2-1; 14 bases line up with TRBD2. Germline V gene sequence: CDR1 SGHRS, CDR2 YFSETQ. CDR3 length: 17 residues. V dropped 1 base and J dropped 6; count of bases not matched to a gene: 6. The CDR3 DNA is TGCGCCAGCAGCTTGCAAGGGACTAGCGGGAGTAGCAATGAGCAGTTCTTC. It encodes CASSLQGTSGSSNEQFF.